The next 24 T cell receptor beta chains were all read from a single sample in a study of T cell repertoires in cytomegalovirus infection. TCRdb analysed the reads with MiXCR anew, one entry per CDR3 protein. The sample holds about 900,000 distinct CDR3 sequences, around a third seen once. Antigens for these TCRs are unknown. The sample in question was cultured CD8+ T cells from PBMCs, obtained from culture after CMV antigen stimulation. The receptors were sampled from a human donor in good health (CMV status not recorded). Some clones in this sample may be carry-over from other donors' samples.

The V and J genes are TRBV3-1 and TRBJ2-3, with D unclear. The CDR3 is made up of 13 amino acids. Per the germline V gene, CDR1 is LGHDT and CDR2 is YNNKEL (reference sequence). V lost 3 bases, J lost 6 bases, and 10 bases lay in between. CDR3 in amino acids: CASSQRPPDTQYF. As DNA, the CDR3 is TGTGCCAGCAGCCAGAGACCACCCGATACGCAGTATTTT.

A few counts support this clonotype. This chain connects TRBV7-9 to TRBJ1-1; D is unresolved. CDR1 is SEHNR and CDR2 is FQNEAQ in the germline V gene (reference sequence). The V end lost 7 bases, the J end lost 7 bases, and 13 bases lay between the germline ends. The CDR3 covers 12 residues. CDR3 DNA sequence: TGTGCCAGCAACTTGGGTCACAGTGAAGCTTTCTTT. Translating gives CASNLGHSEAFF.

The chain employs TRBV2 and TRBJ1-1; 9 positions match TRBD1. CDR1 is SNHLY, CDR2 FYNNEI, per germline. The J segment lost 5 bases and the V segment lost 7 bases, leaving 11 bases of the junction unmatched. The CDR3 has 15 residues. As DNA, the CDR3 is TGTGCCAGCAAAATCGGACAGGGGAAAAGAACTGAAGCTTTCTTT. This gives the protein CASKIGQGKRTEAFF.

This clonotype was picked up a small number of times. The chain carries TRBV12-3 or TRBV12-4 and TRBJ2-1; D ambiguous. The V and J ends lost 6 bases and 6 bases respectively, with 9 bases between them. The CDR3 extends over 12 amino acids. CDR3 in DNA: TGTGCCAGCAGCGATACTGGCAATGAGCAGTTCTTC. It is translated as CASSDTGNEQFF.

The chain couples TRBV14 to TRBJ2-1; D is perhaps TRBD2 (5 bases). The CDR3 sequence is 15 residues long. Germline V gene data show CDR1 as SGHDN and CDR2 as FVKESK. CDR3 nucleotides: TGTGCGTCGCGCGATGAGAGGACTTCTAACAATGAGCAGTTCTTC. This gives the protein CASRDERTSNNEQFF.

Comment on this clonotype: One end of the junction varies from germline; a read error may be responsible. The chain couples TRBV7-3 to TRBJ2-1; tentatively, D is TRBD2 (6 bases). The CDR3 extends over 15 amino acids. Germline CDR1 reads SGHTA; CDR2 reads FQGTGA. The CDR3 spells CVSSLDGGAGNEQFF. The CDR3 DNA follows: TGTGTCAGCAGCCTTGATGGAGGGGCGGGTAATGAGCAGTTCTTC.

The chain combines TRBV5-4 with TRBJ2-1; TRBD2 might be the D (5 bases). Germline V gene lookup returns CDR1 SGHNT and CDR2 YYREEE (reference sequence). Trimming removed 10 bases from V and 0 bases from J, with 11 bases in between. The CDR3 totals 13 residues. CDR3 nucleotides: TGTGCCTCCGGGGTCCCCTCCTACAATGAGCAGTTCTTC. As protein: CASGVPSYNEQFF.

The chain carries TRBV5-6 and TRBJ2-2; the D call may be TRBD1 or TRBD2 (7 bases each). In germline, CDR1 is SGHDT, CDR2 YYEEEE. This CDR3 is 17 amino acids long. V was cut by 4 bases and J by 5 bases, with 21 bases left in between. The chain's CDR3 is CASSPRGGGLWTGELFF. The DNA for the CDR3 is TGTGCCAGCAGCCCCAGGGGGGGGGGCCTCTGGACCGGGGAGCTGTTTTTT.

The CDR3 nucleotides read TGTGCCAGCAGTACTTCCGGGACAGGAATCACAGATACGCAGTATTTT. Its translation is CASSTSGTGITDTQYF. This rearrangement joins TRBV6-6 to TRBJ2-3, with 8 bases lining up with TRBD1. CDR1 is MNHNY, CDR2 SVGAGI, per germline (reference sequence). The CDR3 loop spans 16 amino acids. V was clipped by 5 bases and J by 2 bases; unmatched bases: 9.

This clonotype occurred a few times. V usage is TRBV10-3 and J usage is TRBJ2-2; D gene unclear. The V end was cut by 8 bases, the J end by 3 bases, with 10 bases between. The CDR3 covers 13 residues. Germline V CDR1 and CDR2: ENHRY, SYGVKD. For the CDR3, the DNA is TGTGCCATCGAGAGGACGGACACCGGGGAGCTGTTTTTT. Translating gives CAIERTDTGELFF.

This clonotype was found many times. This rearrangement joins TRBV24-1 to TRBJ2-1, with 8 positions matching TRBD1. The ends lost 1 base at V and 6 bases at J; junction bases unmatched: 4. CDR1 is KGHDR, CDR2 SFDVKD, per germline. The CDR3 consists of 15 residues. DNA for the CDR3: TGTGCCACCAGTGATTTTAGAGACAGGGGCAATGAGCAGTTCTTC. Translated: CATSDFRDRGNEQFF.

The chain links TRBV6-1 to TRBJ1-5; D perhaps matches TRBD1 (5 bases). With 6 bases removed from V and 6 bases from J, the gap between germline ends came to 15 bases. The CDR3 sequence is 14 residues long. Germline lookup yields CDR1 MNHNS and CDR2 SASEGT. The CDR3 protein is CASRTDFEGQPQHF. DNA for the CDR3: TGTGCCAGCAGGACAGACTTTGAGGGTCAGCCCCAGCATTTT.

This clonotype was found a few times. V usage is TRBV7-9 and J usage is TRBJ2-7; TRBD2 matches at 7 bases. The CDR3 spans 12 residues. Germline V gene sequence: CDR1 SEHNR, CDR2 FQNEAQ (reference sequence). The V gene end was trimmed by 2 bases and the J gene end by 9 bases; junction bases not matched to a gene: 4. The CDR3: CASSLPGGVQYF. DNA for the CDR3: TGTGCCAGCAGCTTACCGGGGGGAGTGCAGTACTTC.

The genes are TRBV19 and TRBJ2-1; D is undetermined. This CDR3 contains 15 residues. Germline V gene data show CDR1 as LNHDA and CDR2 as SQIVND (reference sequence). Trimming took off 1 base at V and 4 bases at J, with 11 bases between the two ends. The DNA of the CDR3 is TGTGCCAGTAGTATAGTTCTCTCTCATTACAATGAGCAGTTCTTC. Translating gives CASSIVLSHYNEQFF.

This clonotype was counted many times. Relative to the germline gene, one junction end is altered; a read error may explain this. The chain links TRBV7-2 to TRBJ2-7, with TRBD2 identical over 9 bases. The CDR3 totals 14 residues. Germline values: CDR1 SGHTA, CDR2 FQGNSA. Here the CDR3 reads CASSLAGLTYEQYF. The CDR3 nucleotides read TGTGCCAGCAGCCTAGCGGGGCTCACCTACGAGCAGTACTTC.

The V gene is TRBV27, the J gene TRBJ2-1, with 8 bases aligning to TRBD2. Germline lookup yields CDR1 MNHEY and CDR2 SMNVEV (reference sequence). V lost 5 bases to trimming and J lost 3 bases; unmatched junction nucleotides: 9. This CDR3 region has 16 residues. The CDR3 sequence is CASSPLAGPDYNEQFF. CDR3 coding DNA: TGTGCCAGCAGTCCCTTAGCGGGGCCGGACTACAATGAGCAGTTCTTC.

By share of the sample, this clonotype is medium-sized. The chain carries TRBV6-1 and TRBJ2-3; TRBD2 matches 8 bases. Germline values: CDR1 MNHNS, CDR2 SASEGT. The trim removed 7 bases at V and 2 bases at J, leaving 14 bases unmatched. The CDR3 runs 17 residues. CDR3 in amino acids: CASNRAGAGFATDTQYF. The CDR3 DNA sequence: TGTGCCAGCAATCGAGCGGGGGCCGGATTTGCCACAGATACGCAGTATTTT.

In this sample, this clonotype turned up a few times. This chain links TRBV28 with TRBJ2-7, with D possibly TRBD1 on 6 matching bases. There are 15 residues in the CDR3. The V gene lost 8 bases and the J gene lost 4 bases, with 21 bases spanning the gap. Looked up from germline, CDR1 is MDHEN and CDR2 is SYDVKM. The CDR3 reads CASGSDSLFGYEQYV. The CDR3 DNA is TGTGCCAGCGGGTCGGACAGTCTCTTCGGATACGAGCAGTACGTC.

This clonotype has just a few counts. Its ends do not fully match the called genes, so a read error is possible. This chain connects TRBV12-3 or TRBV12-4 to TRBJ1-2, with D hard to call. CDR3 length: 8 residues. CDR3 nucleotides: TGTGCCAGCAGCCCCGGTCGCTTC. Encoded protein: CASSPGRF.

The sample holds a few counts of this clonotype. The rearrangement links TRBV20-1 to TRBJ2-2; D unresolved. Trimming pared 0 bases from V and 4 bases from J, leaving 9 bases between. The CDR3 is made up of 14 amino acids. CDR1 is DFQATT, CDR2 SNEGSKA, per germline (reference sequence). CDR3: CSARDSQATGELFF. CDR3 nucleotide sequence: TGCAGTGCTAGAGATTCCCAGGCCACCGGGGAGCTGTTTTTT.

The V call is TRBV6-5, the J call TRBJ2-3; 8 bases map to TRBD2. CDR1 MNHEY and CDR2 SVGAGI come from the germline V gene. The J segment lost 1 base and the V segment lost 9 bases, leaving 9 bases of the junction unmatched. This CDR3 spans 15 amino acids. The CDR3 loop is CASSGGGLRTDTQYF. The CDR3 nucleotides are TGTGCCAGTTCCGGGGGGGGTCTACGCACAGATACGCAGTATTTT.

This sequence joins TRBV11-2 and TRBJ2-1; 8 positions match TRBD2. The CDR3 totals 19 residues. The germline CDR1 and CDR2 sequences are SGHAT and FQNNGV. V shed 0 bases and J 1 base; nucleotides not matched to a gene: 11. CDR3 region: CASSLDRRASGQSYNEQFF. The CDR3 coding sequence is TGTGCCAGCAGCTTAGATAGAAGGGCTAGCGGGCAGTCCTACAATGAGCAGTTCTTC. Full variable domain (rest looked up from reference TRBV11-2 and TRBJ2-1): EAGVAQSPRYKIIEKRQSVAFWCNPISGHATLYWYQQILGQGPKLLIQFQNNGVVDDSQLPKDRFSAERLKGVDSTLKIQPAKLEDSAVYLCASSLDRRASGQSYNEQFFGPGTRLTVL.

The DNA for the CDR3 is TGTGCCACGACAGGGTACTATGGCTACACCTTC. It is translated as CATTGYYGYTF. The J gene is TRBJ1-2, the V gene TRBV6-1; the match to TRBD1 covers 7 bases. V shed 10 bases, J shed 3 bases, and the junction held 2 bases outside the gene matches. The length of the CDR3 is 11 residues. Germline V gene sequence: CDR1 MNHNS, CDR2 SASEGT.

V gene TRBV20-1 combines with J gene TRBJ1-5, with D maybe TRBD1 (5 bases). The CDR3 runs to 14 residues. V lost 5 bases to trimming and J lost 2 bases, with 13 bases between them. Germline loops: CDR1 DFQATT, CDR2 SNEGSKA (reference sequence). CDR3 region: CSAPGRRGNQPQHF. CDR3 coding DNA: TGCAGTGCTCCAGGGAGGAGAGGCAATCAGCCCCAGCATTTT.